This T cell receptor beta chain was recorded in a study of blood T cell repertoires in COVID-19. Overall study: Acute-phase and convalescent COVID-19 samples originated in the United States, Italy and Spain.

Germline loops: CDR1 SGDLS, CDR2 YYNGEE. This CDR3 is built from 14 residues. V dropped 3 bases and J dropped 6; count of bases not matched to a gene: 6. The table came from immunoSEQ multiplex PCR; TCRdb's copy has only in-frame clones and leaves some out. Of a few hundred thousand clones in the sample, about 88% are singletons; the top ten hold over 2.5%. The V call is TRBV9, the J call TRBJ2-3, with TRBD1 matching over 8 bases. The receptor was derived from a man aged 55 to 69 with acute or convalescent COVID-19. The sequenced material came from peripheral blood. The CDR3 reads CASSAATGGDTQYF. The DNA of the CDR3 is TGTGCCAGCAGCGCGGCAACAGGGGGGGATACGCAGTATTTT.